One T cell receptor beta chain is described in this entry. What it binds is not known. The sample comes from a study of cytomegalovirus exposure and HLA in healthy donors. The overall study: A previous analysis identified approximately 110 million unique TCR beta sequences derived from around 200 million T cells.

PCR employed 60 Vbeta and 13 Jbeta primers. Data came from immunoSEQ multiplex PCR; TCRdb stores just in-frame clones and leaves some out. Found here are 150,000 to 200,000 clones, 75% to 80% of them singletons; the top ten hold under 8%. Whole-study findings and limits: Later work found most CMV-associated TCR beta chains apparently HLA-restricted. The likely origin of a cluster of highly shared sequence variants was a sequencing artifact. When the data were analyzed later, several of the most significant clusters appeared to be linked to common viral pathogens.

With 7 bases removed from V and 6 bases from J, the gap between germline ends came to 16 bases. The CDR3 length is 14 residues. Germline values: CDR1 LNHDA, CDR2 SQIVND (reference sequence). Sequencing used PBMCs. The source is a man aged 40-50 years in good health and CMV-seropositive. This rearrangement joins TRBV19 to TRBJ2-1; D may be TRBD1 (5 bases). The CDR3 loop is CASNGADKPNEQFF. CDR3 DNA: TGTGCCAGTAATGGGGCGGACAAACCCAATGAGCAGTTCTTC.